This T cell receptor (beta chain) was sequenced in a study of blood T cell repertoires in COVID-19. As for the study in general: The study drew acute and convalescent COVID-19 samples from the United States, Italy and Spain. Nucleic acid was either cDNA or gDNA, and it came from T cells, B-cell-depleted T cells, or PBMCs.

Germline lookup yields CDR1 SGHRS and CDR2 YFSETQ. V lost 3 bases and J lost 4, with 13 bases in between. This CDR3 region has 14 residues. Source study methods: Estimation of nucleated cell counts relied on the amplification of reference gene primers. The repertoire was sequenced with immunoSEQ multiplex PCR; TCRdb's copy has only in-frame clones and lacks some. That table gives V, J and clone size, and the DNA gave D and trimming. The sample consists of approximately 130,000 clones, approximately 84% of them appearing once. The J gene is TRBJ1-1, the V gene TRBV5-1; perhaps TRBD1 as D (5 bases). The specimen sequenced was peripheral blood. The receptor comes from a human donor in a cohort sampled during active COVID-19. The CDR3 DNA reads as TGCGCCAGCAGCTCCCAGGGCCTTGCCACTGAAGCTTTCTTT. Translation: CASSSQGLATEAFF.